In this sample, the clone carrying this T cell receptor beta chain turned up a few times. Antigen: not known. Trimming shortened V by 4 bases and J by 3 bases, and 12 bases separated the two germline ends. The CDR3 has 14 amino acids. From germline, CDR1 is LNHDA and CDR2 SQIVND (reference sequence). PCR used 60 Vbeta primers and 13 Jbeta primers. The data were produced by immunoSEQ multiplex PCR, yet TCRdb's version contains in-frame clones alone and is incomplete. The sample carries about 94,000 clones, less than 8% recorded once. The sample comes from a study of cytomegalovirus exposure and HLA in healthy donors. Study-level findings and limits: Later analysis associated a missense DCLRE1C variant with TCR beta V- and J-gene trimming. In all likelihood, a cluster of highly shared sequence variants was a sequencing artifact.

The chain uses TRBV19 and TRBJ1-1; TRBD1 might be the D (5 bases). This clonotype originated in a man aged 50-60 years in good health and CMV-seronegative. The sequencing sample was made of PBMCs. CDR3 protein: CASSREGWHTEAFF. In nucleotides, the CDR3 is TGTGCCAGTAGTAGGGAGGGGTGGCACACTGAAGCTTTCTTT.